Below, 14 T cell receptor beta chains from the same sample are listed, as sequenced in a study of cytomegalovirus exposure and HLA in healthy donors. The PCR made use of 60 Vbeta and 13 Jbeta primers. TCRdb's copy holds only in-frame clones and misses some; the assay was immunoSEQ multiplex PCR. The sample consists of some 80,000 clones, 78% of them appearing once. The specimen sequenced was PBMCs. These receptors all stem from a man aged 35 to 55 in good health and CMV-seronegative.

For this clone: One junction end does not reproduce the germline sequence, and a read error may be involved. The V and J genes are TRBV7-9 and TRBJ2-7; D not resolved. The CDR3 is 12 amino acids. Germline CDR1 reads SEHNR; CDR2 reads FQNEAQ (reference sequence). The CDR3 is CSSSPGSYEQYF. The CDR3 DNA is TGTTCCAGCAGCCCGGGCTCCTACGAGCAGTACTTC. Based on the CDR3 plus reference TRBV7-9 and TRBJ2-7, the full variable domain is DTGVSQNPRHKITKRGQNVTFRCDPISEHNRLYWYRQTLGQGPEFLTYFQNEAQLEKSRLLSDRFSAERPKGSFSTLEIQRTEQGDSAMYLCSSSPGSYEQYFGPGTRLTVT.

This rearrangement joins TRBV5-1 to TRBJ2-3; D is uncertain. V gave up 2 bases and J gave up 6 bases, with 4 bases separating them. Germline V CDR1 and CDR2: SGHRS, YFSETQ. The CDR3 has 11 amino acids. This CDR3 is CASSFGDTQYF. CDR3 nucleotide sequence: TGCGCCAGCAGCTTCGGGGATACGCAGTATTTT.

The chain has TRBV2 and TRBJ1-2, with D unresolved. Trimming took off 7 bases at V and 0 bases at J, with 15 bases between the two ends. CDR1 SNHLY and CDR2 FYNNEI come from the germline V gene. This CDR3 contains 15 residues. The CDR3: CASTLETGTNYGYTF. The CDR3 DNA is TGTGCCAGCACCCTCGAGACGGGGACTAACTATGGCTACACCTTC.

The chain uses TRBV5-1 and TRBJ1-1; possible D gene TRBD1, 6 bases. Germline CDR1 SGHRS, CDR2 YFSETQ. The V end was cut by 0 bases, the J end by 5 bases, with 11 bases between. This CDR3 contains 14 residues. The CDR3 sequence: CASSLDGRGTEAFF. In nucleotides, the CDR3 is TGCGCCAGCAGCTTGGATGGGAGGGGGACTGAAGCTTTCTTT.

The V and J genes are TRBV6-5 and TRBJ2-7, with D possibly being TRBD1 (7 bases). Trimming took off 1 base at V and 3 bases at J, with 13 bases between the two ends. The CDR3 totals 15 residues. Germline V gene data show CDR1 as MNHEY and CDR2 as SVGAGI. CDR3: CASSYLSQGGYEQYF. In DNA, the CDR3 is TGTGCCAGCAGTTACTTGAGCCAGGGGGGCTACGAGCAGTACTTC.

This chain uses TRBV2 with TRBJ1-5; a possible D gene is TRBD1 (6 bases). V lost 2 bases and J lost 4, with 12 bases in between. Germline CDR1 is SNHLY and CDR2 is FYNNEI. The CDR3 extends over 15 amino acids. This chain's CDR3 is CASSESTGRNQPQHF. CDR3 DNA: TGTGCCAGCAGTGAATCAACAGGGCGGAATCAGCCCCAGCATTTT.

The gene calls are TRBV28 and TRBJ2-3; 9 bases are a match to TRBD1. CDR3 length: 16 residues. With 6 bases clipped from V and 2 bases from J, the junction kept 9 bases outside the gene matches. Germline-derived CDR1 and CDR2 are MDHEN and SYDVKM. CDR3 DNA sequence: TGTGCCAGCAGAAAAGGGGGACAGGGTCACACAGATACGCAGTATTTT. Translated: CASRKGGQGHTDTQYF.

The J gene is TRBJ2-7, the V gene TRBV5-1, with D maybe TRBD2 (5 bases). The V and J ends lost 0 bases and 5 bases respectively, with 15 bases between them. From germline, CDR1 is SGHRS and CDR2 YFSETQ. The CDR3 runs 15 residues. CDR3 loop: CASSLELVLSDEQYF. CDR3 in DNA: TGCGCCAGCAGCTTGGAGCTGGTTCTTAGCGACGAGCAGTACTTC.

The V gene is TRBV9, the J gene TRBJ2-7; TRBD2 aligns across 14 bases. Unmatched junction bases numbered 5, after V lost 0 bases and J lost 6 bases. The CDR3 totals 16 residues. CDR1 and CDR2 (germline): SGDLS, YYNGEE. For the CDR3, the DNA is TGTGCCAGCAGCGTAGGGGGGACTAGCGGGAGCTCCGAGCAGTACTTC. It encodes CASSVGGTSGSSEQYF.

V and J are TRBV6-1 and TRBJ1-3; weak D call: TRBD1 (5 bases). The CDR3 runs to 15 residues. Germline CDR1 MNHNS, CDR2 SASEGT. Trimming took off 6 bases at V and 3 bases at J, with 15 bases between the two ends. CDR3 amino acids: CASRAGGGNGNTIYF. DNA for the CDR3: TGTGCCAGCAGGGCTGGCGGGGGAAATGGAAACACCATATATTTT.

This chain links TRBV28 with TRBJ1-5; D is possibly TRBD1 (6 bases). The germline gives CDR1 MDHEN, CDR2 SYDVKM. The V end was cut by 3 bases, the J end by 2 bases, with 11 bases between. This CDR3 region has 15 residues. The CDR3 bases are TGTGCCAGCAGTTTGTGGGCAGGGGGCAATCAGCCCCAGCATTTT. Encoded protein: CASSLWAGGNQPQHF.

The chain couples TRBV19 to TRBJ2-1; D is undetermined. This CDR3 contains 13 residues. V was pared by 1 base and J by 11 bases, with 12 bases between. Germline assignment: CDR1 LNHDA and CDR2 SQIVND (reference sequence). The CDR3 sequence: CASSIASPKQQFF. The CDR3, as DNA: TGTGCCAGTAGTATAGCTTCCCCTAAACAGCAGTTCTTC.

This chain uses TRBV27 with TRBJ1-2; TRBD1 agrees at 9 bases. Germline loops: CDR1 MNHEY, CDR2 SMNVEV (reference sequence). The CDR3 extends over 16 amino acids. Trimming cost V 6 bases and J 5 bases; bases outside gene matches: 13. CDR3 loop: CASSPGGIQGAYGYTF. As DNA, the CDR3 is TGTGCCAGCAGCCCAGGCGGGATACAGGGGGCATATGGCTACACCTTC.

This chain links TRBV5-6 with TRBJ2-3, with a weak D call TRBD2 (5 bases). The CDR3 runs 15 residues. V was pared by 1 base and J by 0 bases, with 9 bases between. From germline, CDR1 is SGHDT and CDR2 YYEEEE. As DNA, the CDR3 is TGTGCCAGCAGCTTGTCGTGGACTAGCACAGATACGCAGTATTTT. It specifies CASSLSWTSTDTQYF.